The 15 T cell receptor beta chains in this list originate from one sample, sequenced in a study of PD-1 blockade in classical Hodgkin lymphoma. Libraries were prepared by immunoSEQ multiplex PCR; TCRdb keeps only in-frame clonotypes and omits some of them. The sample lists about 94,000 clones; roughly 89% were seen once. Relapse after autologous stem cell transplantation occurred in every patient, and brentuximab vedotin exposure varied. The sequencing used peripheral blood mononuclear cells (PBMCs), collected before the second cycle of nivolumab. These receptors all stem from a human donor with classical Hodgkin lymphoma.

The chain employs TRBV9 and TRBJ1-2, with a weak D call TRBD1 (6 bases). The CDR3 consists of 14 residues. V lost 0 bases and J 1 base, leaving 7 bases between the germline ends. Germline V lookup: CDR1 SGDLS, CDR2 YYNGEE. The DNA of the CDR3 is TGTGCCAGCAGCGTAGACAGGGTTAACTATGGCTACACCTTC. It is translated as CASSVDRVNYGYTF.

The rearrangement joins TRBV7-8 to TRBJ1-3; 9 bases fit TRBD1. V was pared by 1 base and J by 5 bases, with 9 bases of the junction left unmatched. In germline, CDR1 is SGHVS, CDR2 FQNEAQ. CDR3 length: 17 amino acids. The CDR3 reads CASSLVREQGARNTIYF. The CDR3 nucleotides are TGTGCCAGCAGCTTAGTCCGGGAACAGGGGGCGAGAAACACCATATATTTT.

This sequence joins TRBV7-2 and TRBJ2-2; 10 nucleotides align to TRBD2. There are 16 residues in the CDR3. J was trimmed by 4 bases and V by 3 bases; bases with no gene match: 5. Germline CDR1 SGHTA, CDR2 FQGNSA. The CDR3 nucleotides are TGTGCCAGCAGCTTCACTAGCGGGACGTTCACCGGGGAGCTGTTTTTT. Amino acid sequence: CASSFTSGTFTGELFF.

This clone was observed a few times. J is TRBJ2-5 and V is TRBV5-1, with D possibly matching TRBD1 (6 bases). From germline, CDR1 is SGHRS and CDR2 YFSETQ. Trimming removed 4 bases from V and 4 bases from J, with 14 bases in between. The CDR3 totals 14 residues. DNA for the CDR3: TGCGCCAGCAGCCCACAGGGATCGGGAGAGACCCAGTACTTC. Translating gives CASSPQGSGETQYF. Looking up the rest from reference TRBV5-1 and TRBJ2-5 gives the full variable domain: KAGVTQTPRYLIKTRGQQVTLSCSPISGHRSVSWYQQTPGQGLQFLFEYFSETQRNKGNFPGRFSGRQFSNSRSEMNVSTLELGDSALYLCASSPQGSGETQYFGPGTRLLVL.

V and J are TRBV21-1 and TRBJ2-5. TRBV21-1 is flagged as a pseudogene. This CDR3 is built from 12 residues. The CDR3 loop reads CASSKNWETQYF. CDR3 in DNA: TGTGCCAGCAGCAAAAATTGGGAGACCCAGTACTTC.

This rearrangement joins TRBV2 to TRBJ2-7, with TRBD2 matching 12 bases. Germline V lookup: CDR1 SNHLY, CDR2 FYNNEI. With 6 bases clipped from V and 1 base from J, the junction kept 4 bases outside the gene matches. The CDR3 has 15 residues. The chain's CDR3 is CASSRLAGVSYEQYF. The CDR3 DNA sequence: TGTGCCAGCAGCAGACTAGCGGGAGTTTCCTACGAGCAGTACTTC. The complete variable domain, with remaining parts taken from reference TRBV2 and TRBJ2-7, reads EPEVTQTPSHQVTQMGQEVILRCVPISNHLYFYWYRQILGQKVEFLVSFYNNEISEKSEIFDDQFSVERPDGSNFTLKIRSTKLEDSAMYFCASSRLAGVSYEQYFGPGTRLTVT.

This clone was counted a single time. For the CDR3, the DNA is TGTGCCAGCAGCCAAGATTACCCTAGCGGGATGGCATCCGGGGAGCTGTTTTTT. It yields the protein CASSQDYPSGMASGELFF. This chain uses TRBV4-2 with TRBJ2-2; 9 bases fit TRBD2. The J segment lost 6 bases and the V segment lost 0 bases, leaving 11 bases of the junction unmatched. Germline loops: CDR1 LGHNA, CDR2 YNFKEQ. The CDR3 runs 18 residues.

This clone was seen a single time. This chain connects TRBV2 to TRBJ2-7, with TRBD2 matching over 11 bases. The CDR3 has 15 residues. J lost 2 bases, V lost 3 bases, and 3 bases had no gene match. Germline lookup yields CDR1 SNHLY and CDR2 FYNNEI. The CDR3 DNA reads as TGTGCCAGCAGTGAGGGACTAGCGGTTACCTACGAGCAGTACTTC. This gives the protein CASSEGLAVTYEQYF.

This chain uses TRBV7-6 with TRBJ2-7; maybe TRBD1 (6 bases). The ends were cut back, 5 bases at V and 3 bases at J, with 20 bases in the middle. The CDR3 contains 16 residues. CDR1 and CDR2 from the germline V gene are SGHVS and FNYEAQ. In DNA, the CDR3 is TGTGCCAGCAGCGCAGCCGTACGGGACATCAGCTACGAGCAGTACTTC. Protein sequence: CASSAAVRDISYEQYF. The complete variable domain, with remaining parts taken from reference TRBV7-6 and TRBJ2-7, reads GAGVSQSPRYKVTKRGQDVALRCDPISGHVSLYWYRQALGQGPEFLTYFNYEAQQDKSGLPNDRFSAERPEGSISTLTIQRTEQRDSAMYRCASSAAVRDISYEQYFGPGTRLTVT.

This chain joins TRBV27 and TRBJ2-7; the D gene is possibly TRBD2 (6 bases). The CDR3 extends over 15 amino acids. V shed 6 bases and J shed 3 bases, with 18 bases lying between them. Germline CDR1 reads MNHEY; CDR2 reads SMNVEV (reference sequence). In DNA form, the CDR3 reads TGTGCCAGCAGGCCATCTAGCGTCCAAAACTACGAGCAGTACTTC. Amino acid sequence: CASRPSSVQNYEQYF.

The chain combines TRBV6-6 with TRBJ2-2; D not certain. This CDR3 spans 11 amino acids. V dropped 7 bases and J dropped 5 bases, with 5 bases sitting between them. Per the germline V gene, CDR1 is MNHNY and CDR2 is SVGAGI (reference sequence). The CDR3 spells CASTATGELFF. In DNA form, the CDR3 reads TGTGCCAGCACCGCAACCGGGGAGCTGTTTTTT.

The chain couples TRBV7-6 to TRBJ2-5; D not certain. Germline values: CDR1 SGHVS, CDR2 FNYEAQ. There are 12 residues in the CDR3. Trimming stripped 4 bases from V and 4 bases from J, with 7 bases between. CDR3 region: CASSSPPETQYF. DNA for the CDR3: TGTGCCAGCAGCTCACCCCCAGAGACCCAGTACTTC. Full variable domain (rest looked up from reference TRBV7-6 and TRBJ2-5): GAGVSQSPRYKVTKRGQDVALRCDPISGHVSLYWYRQALGQGPEFLTYFNYEAQQDKSGLPNDRFSAERPEGSISTLTIQRTEQRDSAMYRCASSSPPETQYFGPGTRLLVL.

Here the CDR3 reads CASSKDGVNTGELFF. In DNA, the CDR3 is TGTGCCAGCAGTAAAGACGGGGTGAACACCGGGGAGCTGTTTTTT. The rearrangement links TRBV4-2 to TRBJ2-2, with D maybe TRBD2 (5 bases). V lost 6 bases, J lost 1 base, and 12 bases lay in between. Germline values: CDR1 LGHNA, CDR2 YNFKEQ. The CDR3 runs 15 residues.

The chain couples TRBV14 to TRBJ2-3; D call uncertain. The CDR3 runs 14 residues. V lost 1 base, J lost 1 base, and 6 bases lay in between. Per the germline V gene, CDR1 is SGHDN and CDR2 is FVKESK. Written as DNA, the CDR3 is TGTGCCAGCAGCCAAGCCCCCGGCACAGATACGCAGTATTTT. This encodes CASSQAPGTDTQYF. Drawing the rest from reference TRBV14 and TRBJ2-3, the complete variable domain is EAGVTQFPSHSVIEKGQTVTLRCDPISGHDNLYWYRRVMGKEIKFLLHFVKESKQDESGMPNNRFLAERTGGTYSTLKVQPAELEDSGVYFCASSQAPGTDTQYFGPGTRLTVL.

The chain employs TRBV19 and TRBJ2-2; D is undetermined. The CDR3 spans 12 residues. The V gene lost 3 bases and the J gene lost 4 bases, with 3 bases spanning the gap. Looked up from germline, CDR1 is LNHDA and CDR2 is SQIVND (reference sequence). This CDR3 reads CASSMVTGELFF. The CDR3 nucleotides read TGTGCCAGTAGTATGGTCACCGGGGAGCTGTTTTTT.